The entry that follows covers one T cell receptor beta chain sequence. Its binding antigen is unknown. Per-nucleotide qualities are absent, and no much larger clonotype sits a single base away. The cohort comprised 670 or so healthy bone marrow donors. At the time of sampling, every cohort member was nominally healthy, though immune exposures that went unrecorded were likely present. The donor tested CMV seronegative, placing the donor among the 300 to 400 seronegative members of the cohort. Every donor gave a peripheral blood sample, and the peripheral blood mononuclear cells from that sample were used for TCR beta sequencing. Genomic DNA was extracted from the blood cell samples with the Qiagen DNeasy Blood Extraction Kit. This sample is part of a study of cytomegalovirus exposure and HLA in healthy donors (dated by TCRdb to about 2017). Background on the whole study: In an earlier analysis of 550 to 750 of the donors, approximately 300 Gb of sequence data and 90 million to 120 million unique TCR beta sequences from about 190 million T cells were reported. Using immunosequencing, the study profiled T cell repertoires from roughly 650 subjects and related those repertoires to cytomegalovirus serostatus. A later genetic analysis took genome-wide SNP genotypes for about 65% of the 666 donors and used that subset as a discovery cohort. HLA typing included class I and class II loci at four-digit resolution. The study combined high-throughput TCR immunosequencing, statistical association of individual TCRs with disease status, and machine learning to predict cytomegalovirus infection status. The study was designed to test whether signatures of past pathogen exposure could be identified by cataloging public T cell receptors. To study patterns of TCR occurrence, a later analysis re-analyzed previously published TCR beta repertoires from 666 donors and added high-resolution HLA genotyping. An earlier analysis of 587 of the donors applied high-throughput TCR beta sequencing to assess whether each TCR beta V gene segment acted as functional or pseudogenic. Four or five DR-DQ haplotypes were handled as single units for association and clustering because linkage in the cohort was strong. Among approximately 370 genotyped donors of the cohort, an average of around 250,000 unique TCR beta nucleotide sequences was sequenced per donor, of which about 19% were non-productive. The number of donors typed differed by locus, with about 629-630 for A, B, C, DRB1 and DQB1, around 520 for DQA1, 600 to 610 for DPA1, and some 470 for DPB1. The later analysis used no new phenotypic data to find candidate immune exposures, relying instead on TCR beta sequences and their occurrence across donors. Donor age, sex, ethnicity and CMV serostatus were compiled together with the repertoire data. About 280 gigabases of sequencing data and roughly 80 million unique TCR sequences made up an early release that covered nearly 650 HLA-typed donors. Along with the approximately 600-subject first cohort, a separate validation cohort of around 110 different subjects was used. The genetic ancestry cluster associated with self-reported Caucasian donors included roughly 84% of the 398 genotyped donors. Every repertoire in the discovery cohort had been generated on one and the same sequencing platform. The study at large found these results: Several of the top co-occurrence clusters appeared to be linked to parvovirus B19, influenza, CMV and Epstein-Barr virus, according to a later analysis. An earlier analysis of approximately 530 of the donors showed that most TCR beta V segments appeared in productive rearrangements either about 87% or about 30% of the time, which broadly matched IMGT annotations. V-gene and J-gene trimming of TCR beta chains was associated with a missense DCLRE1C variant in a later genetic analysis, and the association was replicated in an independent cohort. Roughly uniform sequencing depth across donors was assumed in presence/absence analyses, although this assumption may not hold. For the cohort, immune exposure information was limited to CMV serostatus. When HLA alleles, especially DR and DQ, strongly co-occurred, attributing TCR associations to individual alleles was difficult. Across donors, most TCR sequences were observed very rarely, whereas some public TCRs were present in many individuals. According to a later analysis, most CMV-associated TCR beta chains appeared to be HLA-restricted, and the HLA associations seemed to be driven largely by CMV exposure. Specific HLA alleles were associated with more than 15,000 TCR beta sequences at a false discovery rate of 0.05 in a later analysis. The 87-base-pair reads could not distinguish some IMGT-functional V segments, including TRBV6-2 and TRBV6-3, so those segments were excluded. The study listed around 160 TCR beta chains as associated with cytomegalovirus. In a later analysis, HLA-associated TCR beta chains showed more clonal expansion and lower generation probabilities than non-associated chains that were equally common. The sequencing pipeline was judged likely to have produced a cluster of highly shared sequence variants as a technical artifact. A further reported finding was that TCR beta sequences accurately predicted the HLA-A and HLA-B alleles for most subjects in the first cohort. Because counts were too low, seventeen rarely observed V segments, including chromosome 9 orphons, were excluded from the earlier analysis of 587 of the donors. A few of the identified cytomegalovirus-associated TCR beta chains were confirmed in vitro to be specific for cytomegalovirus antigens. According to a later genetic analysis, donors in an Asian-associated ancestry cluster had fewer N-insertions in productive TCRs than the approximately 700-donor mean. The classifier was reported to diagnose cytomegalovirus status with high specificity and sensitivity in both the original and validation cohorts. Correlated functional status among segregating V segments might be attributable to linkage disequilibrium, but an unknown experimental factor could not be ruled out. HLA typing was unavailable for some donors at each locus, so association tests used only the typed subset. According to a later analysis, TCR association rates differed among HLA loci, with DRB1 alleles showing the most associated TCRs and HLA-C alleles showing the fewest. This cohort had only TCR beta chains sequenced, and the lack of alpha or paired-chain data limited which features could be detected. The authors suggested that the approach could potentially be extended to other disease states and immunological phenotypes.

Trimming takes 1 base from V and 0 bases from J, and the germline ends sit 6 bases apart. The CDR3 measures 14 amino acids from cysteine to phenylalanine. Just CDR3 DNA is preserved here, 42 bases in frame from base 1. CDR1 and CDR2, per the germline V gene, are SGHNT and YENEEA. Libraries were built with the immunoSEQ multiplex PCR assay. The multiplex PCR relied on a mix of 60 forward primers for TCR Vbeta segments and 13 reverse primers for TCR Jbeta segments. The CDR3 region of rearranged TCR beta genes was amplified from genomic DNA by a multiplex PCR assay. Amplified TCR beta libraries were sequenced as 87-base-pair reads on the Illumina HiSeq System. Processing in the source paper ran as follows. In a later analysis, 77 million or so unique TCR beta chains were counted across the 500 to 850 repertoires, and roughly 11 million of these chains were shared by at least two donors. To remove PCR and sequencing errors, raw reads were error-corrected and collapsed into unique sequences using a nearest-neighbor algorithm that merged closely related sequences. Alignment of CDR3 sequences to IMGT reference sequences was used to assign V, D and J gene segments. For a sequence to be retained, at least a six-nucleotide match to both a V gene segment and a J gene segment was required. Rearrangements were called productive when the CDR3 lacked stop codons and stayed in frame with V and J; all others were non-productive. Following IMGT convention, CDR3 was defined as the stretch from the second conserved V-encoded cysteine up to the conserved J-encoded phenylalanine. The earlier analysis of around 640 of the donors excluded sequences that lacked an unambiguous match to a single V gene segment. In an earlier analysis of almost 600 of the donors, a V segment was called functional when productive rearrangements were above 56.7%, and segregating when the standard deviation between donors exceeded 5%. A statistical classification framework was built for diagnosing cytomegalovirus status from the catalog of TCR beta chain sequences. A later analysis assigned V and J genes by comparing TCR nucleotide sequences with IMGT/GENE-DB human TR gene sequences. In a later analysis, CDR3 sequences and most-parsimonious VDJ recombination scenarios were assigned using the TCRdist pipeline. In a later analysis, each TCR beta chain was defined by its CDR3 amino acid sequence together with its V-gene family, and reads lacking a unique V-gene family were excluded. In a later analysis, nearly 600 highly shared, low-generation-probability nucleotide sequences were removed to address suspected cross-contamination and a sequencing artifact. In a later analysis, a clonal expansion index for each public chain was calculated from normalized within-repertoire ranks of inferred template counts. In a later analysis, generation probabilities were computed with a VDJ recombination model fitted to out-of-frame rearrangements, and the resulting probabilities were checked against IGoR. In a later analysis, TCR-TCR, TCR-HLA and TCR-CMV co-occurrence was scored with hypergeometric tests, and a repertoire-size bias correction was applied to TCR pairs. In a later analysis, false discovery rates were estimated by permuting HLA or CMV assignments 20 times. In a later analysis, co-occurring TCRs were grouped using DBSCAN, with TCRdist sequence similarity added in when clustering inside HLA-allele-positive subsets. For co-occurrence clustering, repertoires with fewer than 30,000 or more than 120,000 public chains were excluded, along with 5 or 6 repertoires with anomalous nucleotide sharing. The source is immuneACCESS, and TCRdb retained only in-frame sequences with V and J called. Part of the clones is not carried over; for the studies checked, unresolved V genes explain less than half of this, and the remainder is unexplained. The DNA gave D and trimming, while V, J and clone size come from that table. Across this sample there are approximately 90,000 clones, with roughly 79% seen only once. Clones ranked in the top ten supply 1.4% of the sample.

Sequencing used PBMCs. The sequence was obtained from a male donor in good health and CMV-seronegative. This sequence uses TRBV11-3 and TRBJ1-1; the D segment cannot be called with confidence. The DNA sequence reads TGTGCCAGCAGCTTAGGGGCTATGAACACTGAAGCTTTCTTT. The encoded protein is CASSLGAMNTEAFF.